This entry features one T cell receptor beta chain sequence. These data originate in a study of cytotoxic CD8 clonotypes in ibrutinib-treated CLL. The method was immunoSEQ multiplex PCR; TCRdb's version includes in-frame clones alone and lacks a portion of them. The table shows 130,000 or so clones, with over 60% occurring only once. V lost 4 bases and J lost 10, with 9 bases in between. CDR3 length equals 11 residues. Germline-derived CDR1 and CDR2 are SGHNT and YYREEE (reference sequence). The chain recombines TRBV5-4 with TRBJ1-5, with D possibly being TRBD1 (5 bases). The sequence derives from a human donor with chronic lymphocytic leukemia. This material consisted of PBMCs, taken after 12 months of ibrutinib treatment. CDR3 bases: TGTGCCAGCAGCGGGGACGATCCCCAGCATTTT. Residues: CASSGDDPQHF.